Shown below are 7 T cell receptor beta chains from a single sample sequenced in a study of shared clonotypes between healthy human individuals. Some clones are missing from TCRdb's copy, which holds only in-frame ones; the method was immunoSEQ multiplex PCR. The repertoire holds 600,000 to 700,000 clones, with approximately 73% as singletons. The sequenced sample was memory CD4+ T cells sorted from blood. Subset specified: CD45RA-negative fraction. These receptors came from a young woman in good health.

The gene calls are TRBV2 and TRBJ1-5; maybe TRBD1 (6 bases). The CDR3 runs to 13 residues. The germline V gene has CDR1 SNHLY and CDR2 FYNNEI. V was trimmed by 7 bases and J by 3 bases, leaving 10 bases between them. The CDR3 sequence is CASKGQFNQPQHF. The CDR3 coding sequence is TGTGCCAGCAAAGGACAGTTCAATCAGCCCCAGCATTTT. The full variable domain, rest sourced from reference TRBV2 and TRBJ1-5, is EPEVTQTPSHQVTQMGQEVILRCVPISNHLYFYWYRQILGQKVEFLVSFYNNEISEKSEIFDDQFSVERPDGSNFTLKIRSTKLEDSAMYFCASKGQFNQPQHFGDGTRLSIL.

The chain combines TRBV9 with TRBJ2-5; a weak D match, TRBD2 (5 bases). This CDR3 region has 14 residues. From germline, CDR1 is SGDLS and CDR2 YYNGEE. The ends were cut back, 3 bases at V and 5 bases at J, with 14 bases in the middle. CDR3 bases: TGTGCCAGCAGCGGAGCCGGGGAGCTGGAGACCCAGTACTTC. Residues: CASSGAGELETQYF.

The V call is TRBV7-2, the J call TRBJ1-5; D ambiguous. Germline V gene sequence: CDR1 SGHTA, CDR2 FQGNSA. The CDR3 has 15 amino acids. V was cut by 6 bases and J by 0 bases, with 12 bases left in between. As DNA, the CDR3 is TGTGCCAGCAGTCATACAGTTCTTAGCAATCAGCCCCAGCATTTT. Residues: CASSHTVLSNQPQHF.

The chain uses TRBV30 and TRBJ1-2; D may be TRBD1 (5 bases). V lost 2 bases and J 5 bases, leaving 9 bases between the germline ends. Germline V gene data show CDR1 as GTSNPN and CDR2 as SVGIG (reference sequence). There are 12 residues in the CDR3. CDR3 DNA: TGTGCCTGGAGTAGGGGAGGATATGGCTACACCTTC. Amino acids: CAWSRGGYGYTF.

In its sample, this clone was seen a few times. The V call is TRBV7-9, the J call TRBJ2-2; D is unclear. V was pared by 4 bases and J by 0 bases, with 3 bases between. The CDR3 has 13 amino acids. The V gene's germline CDR1 is SEHNR and CDR2 FQNEAQ (reference sequence). Written as DNA, the CDR3 is TGTGCCAGCAGCTGGGCGAACACCGGGGAGCTGTTTTTT. Translated: CASSWANTGELFF. Full variable domain (remainder filled in from reference TRBV7-9 and TRBJ2-2): DTGVSQNPRHKITKRGQNVTFRCDPISEHNRLYWYRQTLGQGPEFLTYFQNEAQLEKSRLLSDRFSAERPKGSFSTLEIQRTEQGDSAMYLCASSWANTGELFFGEGSRLTVL.

This sequence joins TRBV7-8 and TRBJ2-7; a possible D gene is TRBD2 (7 bases). The germline V gene has CDR1 SGHVS and CDR2 FQNEAQ. There are 13 residues in the CDR3. Deletions cut 2 bases from V and 6 bases from J, with 11 bases between. The CDR3 DNA follows: TGTGCCAGCAGCTTAAACAGGGAGGGCGAGCAGTACTTC. It encodes CASSLNREGEQYF.

The table lists this clone with a count of one. The chain is built from TRBV5-4 and TRBJ2-5; 15 bases map to TRBD2. CDR1 is SGHNT, CDR2 YYREEE, per germline (reference sequence). The trim removed 4 bases at V and 5 bases at J, leaving 6 bases unmatched. The CDR3 totals 16 residues. The CDR3 bases are TGTGCCAGCAGCCTTCGGACTAGCGGGAGGGCGGAGACCCAGTACTTC. Translated: CASSLRTSGRAETQYF. The variable domain in full, completed from reference TRBV5-4 and TRBJ2-5, reads ETGVTQSPTHLIKTRGQQVTLRCSSQSGHNTVSWYQQALGQGPQFIFQYYREEENGRGNFPPRFSGLQFPNYSSELNVNALELDDSALYLCASSLRTSGRAETQYFGPGTRLLVL.